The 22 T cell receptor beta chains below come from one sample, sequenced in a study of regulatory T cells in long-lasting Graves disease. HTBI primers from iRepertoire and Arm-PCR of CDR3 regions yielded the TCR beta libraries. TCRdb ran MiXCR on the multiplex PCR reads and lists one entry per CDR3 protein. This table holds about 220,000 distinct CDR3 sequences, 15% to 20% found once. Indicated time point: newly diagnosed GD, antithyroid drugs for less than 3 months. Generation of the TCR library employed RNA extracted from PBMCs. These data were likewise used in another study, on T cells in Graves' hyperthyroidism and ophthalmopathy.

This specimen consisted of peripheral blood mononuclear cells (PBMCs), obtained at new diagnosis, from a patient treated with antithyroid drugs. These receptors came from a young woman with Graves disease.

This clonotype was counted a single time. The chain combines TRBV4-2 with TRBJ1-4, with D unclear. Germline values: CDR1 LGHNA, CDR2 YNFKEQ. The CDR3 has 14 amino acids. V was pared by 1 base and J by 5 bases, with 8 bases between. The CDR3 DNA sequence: TGTGCCAGCAGCCAAGGGAAGGCGAATGAAAAACTGTTTTTT. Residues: CASSQGKANEKLFF.

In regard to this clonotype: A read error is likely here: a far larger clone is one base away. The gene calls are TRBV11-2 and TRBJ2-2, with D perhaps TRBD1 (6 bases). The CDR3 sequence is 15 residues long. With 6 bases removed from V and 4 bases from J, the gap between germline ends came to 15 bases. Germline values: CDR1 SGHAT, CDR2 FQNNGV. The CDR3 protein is CASSSGTLSTGELFF. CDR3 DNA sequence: TGTGCCAGCAGTTCCGGGACACTGAGCACCGGGGAGCTGTTTTTT. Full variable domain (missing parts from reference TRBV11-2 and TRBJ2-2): EAGVAQSPRYKIIEKRQSVAFWCNPISGHATLYWYQQILGQGPKLLIQFQNNGVVDDSQLPKDRFSAERLKGVDSTLKIQPAKLEDSAVYLCASSSGTLSTGELFFGEGSRLTVL.

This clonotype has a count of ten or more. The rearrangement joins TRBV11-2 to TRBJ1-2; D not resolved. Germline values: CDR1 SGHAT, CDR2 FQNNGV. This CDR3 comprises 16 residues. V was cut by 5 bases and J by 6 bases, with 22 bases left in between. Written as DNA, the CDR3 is TGTGCCAGCAGCCGAAAGGTTGGTGCAGTCTCTCATGGCTACACCTTC. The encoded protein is CASSRKVGAVSHGYTF.

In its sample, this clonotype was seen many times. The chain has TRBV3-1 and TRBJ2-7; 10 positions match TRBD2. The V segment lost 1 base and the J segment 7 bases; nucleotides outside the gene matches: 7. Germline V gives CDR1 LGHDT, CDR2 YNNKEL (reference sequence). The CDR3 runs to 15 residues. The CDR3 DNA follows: TGTGCCAGCAGCCAAGGAGGTAGCGGGAGGTGGGAGCAGTACTTC. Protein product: CASSQGGSGRWEQYF.

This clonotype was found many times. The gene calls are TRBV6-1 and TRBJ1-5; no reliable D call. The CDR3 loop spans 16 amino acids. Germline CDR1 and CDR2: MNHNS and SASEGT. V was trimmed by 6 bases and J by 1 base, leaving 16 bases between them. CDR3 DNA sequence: TGTGCCAGCAGCTTAAAAGCCCAATGGAGCAATCAGCCCCAGCATTTT. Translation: CASSLKAQWSNQPQHF.

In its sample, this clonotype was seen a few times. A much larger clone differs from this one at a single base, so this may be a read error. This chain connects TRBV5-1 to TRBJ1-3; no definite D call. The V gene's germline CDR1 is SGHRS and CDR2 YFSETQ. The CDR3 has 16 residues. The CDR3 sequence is CASSPWARDSGNTVYF. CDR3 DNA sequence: TGCGCCAGCAGCCCTTGGGCCCGCGACTCTGGAAACACCGTATATTTT.

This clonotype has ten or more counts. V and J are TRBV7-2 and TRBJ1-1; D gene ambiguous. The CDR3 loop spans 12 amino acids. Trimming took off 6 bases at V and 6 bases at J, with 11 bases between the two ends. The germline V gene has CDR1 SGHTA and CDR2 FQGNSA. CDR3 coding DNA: TGTGCCAGCAGACCCAAGGGATCTGAAGCTTTCTTT. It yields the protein CASRPKGSEAFF.

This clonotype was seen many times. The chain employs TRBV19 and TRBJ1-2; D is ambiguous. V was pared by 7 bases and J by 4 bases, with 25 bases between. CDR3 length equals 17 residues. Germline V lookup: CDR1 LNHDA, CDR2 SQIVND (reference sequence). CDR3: CASTDSWGTRPTYGYTF. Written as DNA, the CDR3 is TGTGCCAGTACGGACTCTTGGGGAACCAGACCCACCTATGGCTACACCTTC.

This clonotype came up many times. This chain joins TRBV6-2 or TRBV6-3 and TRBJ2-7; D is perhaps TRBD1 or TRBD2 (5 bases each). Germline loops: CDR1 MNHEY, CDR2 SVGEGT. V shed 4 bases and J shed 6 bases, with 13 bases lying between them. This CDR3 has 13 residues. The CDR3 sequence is CASSFQGEGEQYF. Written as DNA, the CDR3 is TGTGCCAGCAGTTTCCAGGGTGAGGGCGAGCAGTACTTC.

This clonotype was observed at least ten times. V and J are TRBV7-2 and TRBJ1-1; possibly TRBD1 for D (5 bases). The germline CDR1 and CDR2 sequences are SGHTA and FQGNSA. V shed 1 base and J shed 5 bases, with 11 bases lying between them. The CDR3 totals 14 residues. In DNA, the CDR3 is TGTGCCAGCAGCTTAGGGGACCACAGGACTGAAGCTTTCTTT. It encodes CASSLGDHRTEAFF.

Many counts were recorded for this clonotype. The CDR3, as DNA: TGTGCCAGCAGCTCTCCATCAGAGGGACAGGGAGCCAACGAGCAGTACTTC. Translated, it gives CASSSPSEGQGANEQYF. The rearrangement uses TRBV7-9 and TRBJ2-7; 9 bases align to TRBD1. J lost 5 bases, V lost 4 bases, and 15 bases had no gene match. CDR1 SEHNR and CDR2 FQNEAQ come from the germline V gene (reference sequence). The CDR3 runs 17 residues. Looking up the rest from reference TRBV7-9 and TRBJ2-7 gives the full variable domain: DTGVSQNPRHKITKRGQNVTFRCDPISEHNRLYWYRQTLGQGPEFLTYFQNEAQLEKSRLLSDRFSAERPKGSFSTLEIQRTEQGDSAMYLCASSSPSEGQGANEQYFGPGTRLTVT.

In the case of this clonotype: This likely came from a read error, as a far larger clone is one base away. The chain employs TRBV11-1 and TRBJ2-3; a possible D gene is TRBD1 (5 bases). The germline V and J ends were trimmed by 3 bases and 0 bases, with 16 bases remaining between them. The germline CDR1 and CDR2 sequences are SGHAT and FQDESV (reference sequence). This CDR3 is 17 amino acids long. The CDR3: CASSFRARGRSTDTQYF. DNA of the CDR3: TGTGCCAGCAGCTTCCGCGCAAGGGGCAGGAGCACAGATACGCAGTATTTT.

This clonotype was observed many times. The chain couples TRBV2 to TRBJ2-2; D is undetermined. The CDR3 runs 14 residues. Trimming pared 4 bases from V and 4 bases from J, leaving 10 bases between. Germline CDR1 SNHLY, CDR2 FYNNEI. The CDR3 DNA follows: TGTGCCAGCAGTGTCGAAGCGACCACCGGGGAGCTGTTTTTT. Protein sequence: CASSVEATTGELFF.

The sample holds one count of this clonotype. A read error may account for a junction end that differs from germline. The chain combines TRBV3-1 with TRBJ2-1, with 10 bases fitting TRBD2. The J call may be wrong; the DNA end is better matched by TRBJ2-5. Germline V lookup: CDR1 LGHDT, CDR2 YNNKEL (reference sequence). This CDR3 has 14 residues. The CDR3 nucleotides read TGTGCCAGTAGCCTAGCGGGGGACCAAGAGACCCAGTACTTC. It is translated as CASSLAGDQETQYF.

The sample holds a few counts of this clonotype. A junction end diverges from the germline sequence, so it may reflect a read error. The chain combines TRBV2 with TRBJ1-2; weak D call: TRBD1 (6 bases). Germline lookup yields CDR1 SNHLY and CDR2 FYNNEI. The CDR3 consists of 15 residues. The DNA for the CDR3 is TGCGCCAGCAGCCATCTCGAGGGGACACAATATGGCTACACCTTC. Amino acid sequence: CASSHLEGTQYGYTF.

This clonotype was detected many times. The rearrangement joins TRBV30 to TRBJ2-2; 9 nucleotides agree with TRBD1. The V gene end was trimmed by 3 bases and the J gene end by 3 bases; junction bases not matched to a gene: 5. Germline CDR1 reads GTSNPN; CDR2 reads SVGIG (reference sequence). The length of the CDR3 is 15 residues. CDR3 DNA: TGTGCCTGGAGAGGGGACAGGGTTTACACCGGGGAGCTGTTTTTT. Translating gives CAWRGDRVYTGELFF.

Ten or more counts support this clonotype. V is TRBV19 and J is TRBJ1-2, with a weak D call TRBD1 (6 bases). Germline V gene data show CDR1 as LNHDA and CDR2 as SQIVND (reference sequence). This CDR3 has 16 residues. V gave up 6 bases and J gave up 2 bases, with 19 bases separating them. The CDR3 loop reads CASSQGQRPLNYGYTF. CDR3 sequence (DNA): TGTGCCAGTAGCCAGGGACAACGCCCGCTAAACTATGGCTACACCTTC.

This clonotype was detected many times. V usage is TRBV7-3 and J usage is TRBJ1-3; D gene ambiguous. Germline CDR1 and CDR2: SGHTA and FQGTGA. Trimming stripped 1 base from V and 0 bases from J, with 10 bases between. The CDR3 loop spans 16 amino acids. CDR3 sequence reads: CASSLSRWSSGNTIYF. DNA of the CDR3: TGTGCCAGCAGCTTAAGTCGCTGGAGCTCTGGAAACACCATATATTTT.

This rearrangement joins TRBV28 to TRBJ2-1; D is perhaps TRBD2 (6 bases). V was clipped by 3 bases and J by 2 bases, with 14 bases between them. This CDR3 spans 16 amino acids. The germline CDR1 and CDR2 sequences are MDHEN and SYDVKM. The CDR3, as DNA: TGTGCCAGCAGTTTTCTAGGCGGGATCCCCTACAATGAGCAGTTCTTC. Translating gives CASSFLGGIPYNEQFF.

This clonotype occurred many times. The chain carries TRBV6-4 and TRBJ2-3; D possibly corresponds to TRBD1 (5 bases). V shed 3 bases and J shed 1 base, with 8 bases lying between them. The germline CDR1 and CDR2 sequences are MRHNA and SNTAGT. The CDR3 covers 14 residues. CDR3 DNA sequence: TGTGCCAGCAGTGATCAGGGTGGCACAGATACGCAGTATTTT. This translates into CASSDQGGTDTQYF.

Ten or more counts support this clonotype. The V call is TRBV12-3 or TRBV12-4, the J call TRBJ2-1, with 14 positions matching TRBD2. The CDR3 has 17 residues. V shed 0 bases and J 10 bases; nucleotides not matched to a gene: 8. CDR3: CASSLALRTSGGREQFF. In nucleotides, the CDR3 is TGTGCCAGCAGTTTAGCGCTACGGACTAGCGGGGGGCGCGAGCAGTTCTTC.

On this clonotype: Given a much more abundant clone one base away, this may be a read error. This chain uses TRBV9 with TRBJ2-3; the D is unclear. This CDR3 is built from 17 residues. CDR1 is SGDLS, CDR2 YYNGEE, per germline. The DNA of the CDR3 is TGTGCCAGCCTCAATCCTCAGGCGGTCGTGATAGGAGATACGCGGTATTTT. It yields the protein CASLNPQAVVIGDTRYF.